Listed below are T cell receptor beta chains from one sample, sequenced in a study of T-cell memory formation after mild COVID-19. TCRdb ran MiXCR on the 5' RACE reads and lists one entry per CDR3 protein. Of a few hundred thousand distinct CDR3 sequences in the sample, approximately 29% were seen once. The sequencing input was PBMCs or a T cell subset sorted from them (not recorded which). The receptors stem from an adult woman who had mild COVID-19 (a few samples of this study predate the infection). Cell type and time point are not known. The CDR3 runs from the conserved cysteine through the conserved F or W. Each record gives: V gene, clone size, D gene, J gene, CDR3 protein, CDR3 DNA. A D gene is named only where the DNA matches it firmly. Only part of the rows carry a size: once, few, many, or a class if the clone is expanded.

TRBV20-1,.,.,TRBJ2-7,CSAPSGTPYEQYF,TGCAGTGCTCCCTCCGGGACACCATACGAGCAGTACTTC
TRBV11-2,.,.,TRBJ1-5,CASSLHTNSQPQHF,TGTGCCAGCAGCTTACACACCAACAGCCAGCCCCAGCATTTT
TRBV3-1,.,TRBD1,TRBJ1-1,CASSQSTYRGIWTEAFF,TGTGCCAGCAGCCAGTCTACATACAGGGGTATATGGACTGAAGCTTTCTTT
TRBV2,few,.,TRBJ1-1,CASRATTSFF,TGTGCCAGCAGGGCGACGACGTCTTTCTTT
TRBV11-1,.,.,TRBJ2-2,CASSPTRRANTGELFF,TGTGCCAGCAGCCCAACGAGGAGGGCGAACACCGGGGAGCTGTTTTTT
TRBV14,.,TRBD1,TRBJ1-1,CASSQGSAQGAFWNTEAFF,TGTGCCAGCAGCCAAGGATCGGCACAGGGGGCGTTTTGGAACACTGAAGCTTTCTTT
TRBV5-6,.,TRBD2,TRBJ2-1,CASSTPWASGPYNEQFF,TGTGCCAGCAGCACCCCTTGGGCTAGCGGACCCTACAATGAGCAGTTCTTC
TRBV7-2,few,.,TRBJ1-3,CASSLWRDTIYF,TGTGCCAGCAGCTTATGGAGAGACACCATATATTTT
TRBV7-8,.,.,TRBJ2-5,CASSADSAETQYF,TGTGCCAGCAGCGCGGACTCAGCGGAGACCCAGTACTTC
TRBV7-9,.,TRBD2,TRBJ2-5,CASSPRTSVQETQYF,TGTGCCAGCAGCCCTCGGACTAGCGTGCAAGAGACCCAGTACTTC
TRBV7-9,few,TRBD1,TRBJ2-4,CASSLGGQGVYKNIQYF,TGTGCCAGCAGCTTAGGAGGACAGGGGGTATACAAAAACATTCAGTACTTC
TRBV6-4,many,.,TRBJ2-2,CASSSGFGELFF,TGTGCCAGCAGTTCAGGGTTCGGGGAGCTGTTTTTT
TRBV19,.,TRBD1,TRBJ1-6,CASRLSGTGDNSPLHF,TGTGCCAGTAGGCTCTCCGGGACAGGGGATAATTCACCCCTCCACTTT
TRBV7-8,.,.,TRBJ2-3,CASSLARASGTDTQYF,TGTGCCAGCAGCTTAGCGCGGGCTAGCGGCACAGATACGCAGTATTTT
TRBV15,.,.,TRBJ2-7,CATSRDKGSYEQYF,TGTGCCACCAGCAGAGATAAGGGTTCCTACGAGCAGTACTTC
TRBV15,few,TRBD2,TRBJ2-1,CATSRKRLAGEYNEQFF,TGTGCCACCAGCAGAAAAAGACTAGCGGGAGAATACAATGAGCAGTTCTTC
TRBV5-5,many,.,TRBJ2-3,CASSLTRVTDTQYF,TGTGCCAGCAGCTTGACGAGGGTCACAGATACGCAGTATTTT
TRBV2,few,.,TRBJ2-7,CASSEVGRYEQYF,TGTGCCAGCAGTGAGGTCGGGCGCTACGAGCAGTACTTC
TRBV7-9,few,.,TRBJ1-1,CASSLAPSMLAEAFF,TGTGCCAGCAGCTTAGCGCCGTCTATGTTGGCTGAAGCTTTCTTT
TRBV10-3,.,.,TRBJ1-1,CAISRTGPEAFF,TGTGCCATCAGTAGGACGGGACCTGAAGCTTTCTTT
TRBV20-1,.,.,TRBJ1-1,CSARTHPGVENTEAFF,TGCAGTGCTAGAACGCATCCAGGGGTGGAGAACACTGAAGCTTTCTTT
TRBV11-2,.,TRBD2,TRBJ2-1,CASREAGDNEQFF,TGTGCCAGCAGGGAGGCGGGGGATAATGAGCAGTTCTTC
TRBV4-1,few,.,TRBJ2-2,CASNLGANTGELFF,TGCGCCAGCAACTTGGGCGCGAACACCGGGGAGCTGTTTTTT
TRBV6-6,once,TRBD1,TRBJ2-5,CASRAQGAPGTQYF,TGTGCCAGCAGAGCCCAGGGGGCCCCAGGGACCCAGTACTTC
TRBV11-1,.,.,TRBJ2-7,CASSLAPIQYF,TGTGCCAGCAGCTTAGCGCCGATTCAGTACTTC
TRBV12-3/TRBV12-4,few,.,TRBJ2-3,CASSISGTADTQYF,TGTGCCAGCAGTATTAGCGGAACTGCAGATACGCAGTATTTT
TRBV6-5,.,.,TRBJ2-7,CASRAGGGGEQYF,TGTGCCAGCAGGGCCGGGGGAGGAGGCGAGCAGTACTTC
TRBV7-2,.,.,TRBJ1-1,CASSLAYTEAFF,TGTGCCAGCAGCTTAGCATACACTGAAGCTTTCTTT
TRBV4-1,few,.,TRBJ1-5,CASSQDRHNQPQHF,TGCGCCAGCAGCCAAGACAGGCACAATCAGCCCCAGCATTTT
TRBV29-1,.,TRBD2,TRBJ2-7,CSALAGSTYEQYF,TGCAGCGCCTTAGCGGGATCAACCTACGAGCAGTACTTC
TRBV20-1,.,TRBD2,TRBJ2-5,CSARGASGARQETQYF,TGCAGTGCCCGAGGGGCTAGCGGGGCCCGCCAAGAGACCCAGTACTTC
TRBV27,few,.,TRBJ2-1,CASSNGVAHEQFF,TGTGCCAGCAGTAACGGGGTCGCCCATGAGCAGTTCTTC
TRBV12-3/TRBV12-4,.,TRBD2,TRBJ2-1,CASSTLPGTSGGRPYNEQFF,TGTGCCAGCAGTACACTCCCGGGGACTAGCGGGGGTCGACCCTACAATGAGCAGTTCTTC
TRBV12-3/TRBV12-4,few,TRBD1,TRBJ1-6,CASSLGQGENSPLHF,TGTGCCAGCAGTTTAGGACAGGGCGAAAATTCACCCCTCCACTTT
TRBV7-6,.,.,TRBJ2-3,CASSDRPDTQYF,TGTGCCAGCAGCGACAGGCCTGATACGCAGTATTTT
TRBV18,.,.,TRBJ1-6,CASSPPTLNSPLHF,TGTGCCAGCTCACCACCGACCCTGAATTCACCCCTCCACTTT
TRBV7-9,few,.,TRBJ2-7,CASSLVPHEQYF,TGTGCCAGCAGCTTAGTGCCCCACGAGCAGTACTTC
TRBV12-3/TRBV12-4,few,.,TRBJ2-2,CASSSGVPGELFF,TGTGCCAGCAGTTCGGGGGTGCCCGGGGAGCTGTTTTTT
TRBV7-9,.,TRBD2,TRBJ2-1,CASSAGTSLFEQFF,TGTGCCAGCAGCGCCGGGACTAGTCTCTTTGAGCAGTTCTTC
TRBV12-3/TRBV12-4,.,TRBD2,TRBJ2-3,CASSLGSGGTQYF,TGTGCCAGCTCACTTGGTAGCGGGGGAACGCAGTATTTT